These T cell receptor beta chains were read from a single sample in a study of OX40 agonist ivuxolimab in advanced cancers. The method was immunoSEQ multiplex PCR; TCRdb's version includes in-frame clones alone and lacks a portion of them. The sample contains around 60,000 clones, around 90% of which appear only once. The specimen was CD4+ or CD8+ T cells sorted from blood, collected in a trial of the OX40 agonist ivuxolimab. The receptors come from an adult with an advanced solid tumor such as melanoma, head and neck, liver or kidney cancer. Both conserved end residues are part of each CDR3. Each record gives: J gene, V gene, clone size, CDR3 length, CDR3 protein. Some rows have no size entry. The others give once, few or many, or a class for an expanded clone.

TRBJ1-5 TRBV29-1 NA 13 CSVSGNQDQPQHF
TRBJ2-1 TRBV11-2 NA 17 CASSLISSGRSYNEQFF
TRBJ2-2 TRBV29-1 NA 18 CSVAGTGGTGTNTGELFF
TRBJ1-1 TRBV5-6 NA 14 CASSPDRANTEAFF
TRBJ1-2 TRBV27 NA 13 CASSPGQGAGYTF
TRBJ2-1 TRBV18 once 18 CASSPLRTGPGSYNEQFF
TRBJ1-2 TRBV10-3 few 15 CAISEAASRDYGYTF
TRBJ2-5 TRBV9 NA 15 CASSVRDGTGTEQYF
TRBJ1-2 TRBV19 NA 15 CASTGTGVDLYGYTF
TRBJ2-3 TRBV29-1 NA 14 CSLPGGPGTDTQYF
TRBJ2-1 TRBV2 NA 11 CASRGYNEQFF
TRBJ2-3 TRBV5-5 NA 14 CASSLEGGPDTQYF
TRBJ2-3 TRBV19 once 17 CASSSGLAGGSTDTQYF
TRBJ1-6 TRBV7-9 NA 15 CASSRDRSAGSPLHF
TRBJ2-3 TRBV19 once 17 CASTPTFARERADTQYF